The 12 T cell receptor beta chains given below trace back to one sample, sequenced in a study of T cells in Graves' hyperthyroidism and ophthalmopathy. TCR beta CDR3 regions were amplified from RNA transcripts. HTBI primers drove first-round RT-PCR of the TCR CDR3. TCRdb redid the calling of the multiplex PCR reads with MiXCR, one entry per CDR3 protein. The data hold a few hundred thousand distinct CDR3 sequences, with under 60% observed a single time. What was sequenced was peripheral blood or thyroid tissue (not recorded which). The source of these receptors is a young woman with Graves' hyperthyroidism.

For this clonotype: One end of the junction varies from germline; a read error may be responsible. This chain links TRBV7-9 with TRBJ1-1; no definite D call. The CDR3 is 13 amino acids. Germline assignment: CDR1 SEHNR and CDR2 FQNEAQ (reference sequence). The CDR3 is CASSLDGNTEGFF. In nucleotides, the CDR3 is TGTGCCAGCAGCTTAGACGGGAACACTGAAGGTTTCTTT.

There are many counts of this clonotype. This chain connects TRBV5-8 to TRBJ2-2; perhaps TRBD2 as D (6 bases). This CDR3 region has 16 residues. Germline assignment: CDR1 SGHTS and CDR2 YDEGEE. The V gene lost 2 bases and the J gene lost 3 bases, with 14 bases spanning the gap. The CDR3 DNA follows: TGTGCCAGCAGCTTAATGGCGGGATGGGACACCGGGGAGCTGTTTTTT. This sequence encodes CASSLMAGWDTGELFF. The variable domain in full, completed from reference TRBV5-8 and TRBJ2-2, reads EAGVTQSPTHLIKTRGQQATLRCSPISGHTSVYWYQQALGLGLQFLLWYDEGEERNRGNFPPRFSGRQFPNYSSELNVNALELEDSALYLCASSLMAGWDTGELFFGEGSRLTVL.

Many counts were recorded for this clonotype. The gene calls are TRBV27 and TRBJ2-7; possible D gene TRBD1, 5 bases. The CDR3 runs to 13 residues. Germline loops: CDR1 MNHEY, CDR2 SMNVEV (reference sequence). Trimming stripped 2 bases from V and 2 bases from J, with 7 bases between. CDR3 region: CASSLPGTYEQYF. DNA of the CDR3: TGTGCCAGCAGTTTACCAGGGACCTACGAGCAGTACTTC.

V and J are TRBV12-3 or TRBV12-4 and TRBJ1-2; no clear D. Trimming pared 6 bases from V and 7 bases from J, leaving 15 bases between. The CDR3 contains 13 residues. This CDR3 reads CASSQGPGGGYTF. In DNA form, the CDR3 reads TGTGCCAGCAGCCAAGGGCCGGGTGGTGGCTACACCTTC.

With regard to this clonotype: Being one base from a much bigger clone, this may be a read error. CDR3 DNA: TGTGCCCGCAGTCGGACAGCCCACTACGAGCAGTACTTC. It specifies CARSRTAHYEQYF. This chain uses TRBV6-5 with TRBJ2-7; the D gene is possibly TRBD1 (6 bases). CDR1 and CDR2 (germline): MNHEY, SVGAGI. The CDR3 has 13 amino acids.

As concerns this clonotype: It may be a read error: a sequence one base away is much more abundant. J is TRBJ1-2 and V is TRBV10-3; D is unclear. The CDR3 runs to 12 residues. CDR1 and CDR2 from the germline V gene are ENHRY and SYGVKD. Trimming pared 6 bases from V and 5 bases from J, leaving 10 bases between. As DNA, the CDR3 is TGTGCCATCAGGGGGAATTGGTATGGCTACACCTTC. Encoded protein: CAIRGNWYGYTF.

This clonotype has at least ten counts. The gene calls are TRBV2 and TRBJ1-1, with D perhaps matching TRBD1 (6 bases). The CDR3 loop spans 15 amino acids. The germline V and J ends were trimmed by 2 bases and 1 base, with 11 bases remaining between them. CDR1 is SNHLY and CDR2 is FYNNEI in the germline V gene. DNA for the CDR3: TGTGCCAGCAGTGAACGGACAGTCTGGAACACTGAAGCTTTCTTT. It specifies CASSERTVWNTEAFF.

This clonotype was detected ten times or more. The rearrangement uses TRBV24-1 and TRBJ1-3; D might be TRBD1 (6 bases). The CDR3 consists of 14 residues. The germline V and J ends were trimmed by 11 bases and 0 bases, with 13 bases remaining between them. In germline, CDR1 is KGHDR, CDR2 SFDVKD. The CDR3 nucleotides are TGTGCCAACCCGGGACAAATCTCTGGAAACACCATATATTTT. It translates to CANPGQISGNTIYF.

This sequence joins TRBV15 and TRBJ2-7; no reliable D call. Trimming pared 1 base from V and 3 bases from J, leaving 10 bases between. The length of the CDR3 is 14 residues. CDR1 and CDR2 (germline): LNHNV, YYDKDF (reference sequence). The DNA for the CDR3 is TGTGCCACCAGCAGAGGGACGGCTAGCTACGAGCAGTACTTC. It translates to CATSRGTASYEQYF.

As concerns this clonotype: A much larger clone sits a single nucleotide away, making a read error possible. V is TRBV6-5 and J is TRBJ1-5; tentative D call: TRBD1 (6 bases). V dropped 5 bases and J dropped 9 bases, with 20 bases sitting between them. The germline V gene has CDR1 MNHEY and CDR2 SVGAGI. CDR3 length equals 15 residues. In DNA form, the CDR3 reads TGTGCCAGCAGTCACAGTGGACAGATAGAGCGGCCCCAGCATTTT. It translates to CASSHSGQIERPQHF.

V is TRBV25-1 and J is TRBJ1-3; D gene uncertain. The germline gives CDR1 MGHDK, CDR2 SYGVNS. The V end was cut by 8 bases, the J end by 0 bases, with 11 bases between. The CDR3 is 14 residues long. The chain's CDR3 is CASLDGSSGNTIYF. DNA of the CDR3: TGTGCCAGCTTGGACGGTAGCTCTGGAAACACCATATATTTT.

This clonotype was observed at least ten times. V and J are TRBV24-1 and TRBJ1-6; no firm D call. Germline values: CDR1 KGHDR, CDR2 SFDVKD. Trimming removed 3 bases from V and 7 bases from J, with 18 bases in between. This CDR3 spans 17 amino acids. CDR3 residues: CATSDPPLPSRNSPLHF. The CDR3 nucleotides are TGTGCCACCAGTGATCCTCCCCTACCTTCCCGGAATTCACCCCTCCACTTT.